Below are 11 T cell receptor gamma chains sequenced from a single sample in a study of γδ T cells in repeated Plasmodium falciparum infection. TCRdb reprocessed the multiplex PCR reads using CATT. The sample has about 30,000 gamma-chain clones, approximately 1.5% seen once. Gammadelta T cells were flow-sorted from PBMC into Vgamma9/Vdelta2+ and Vdelta2-negative populations for bulk analysis. Sequencing used gamma-delta T cells from blood. These receptor sequences come from a pool of human donors (malaria-infected and uninfected, not separated).

As for this clone: This CDR3 is also generated by other DNA sequences in the sample. V is TRGV4 and J is TRGJ1 or TRGJ2. As TCRdb names no J gene, one was assigned here on the basis of a DNA match to germline. With 2 bases clipped from V and 2 bases from J, the junction kept 6 bases outside the gene matches. The germline V gene encodes CDR1 EGSTGY and CDR2 YDSYTSSV. The CDR3 runs 14 residues. The CDR3 bases are TGTGCCACCTGGGATGAACGTTATTATTATAAGAAACTCTTT. This translates into CATWDERYYYKKLF.

At least ten counts were recorded for this clone. The J gene is TRGJ1 or TRGJ2, the V gene TRGV9. The CDR3 spans 15 residues. Trimming removed 2 bases from V and 5 bases from J; junction bases left unmatched: 12. CDR1 and CDR2 from the germline V gene are GITISATS and ISYDGTV (reference sequence). CDR3 coding DNA: TGTGCCTTGTGGGAGGGCCCAGCCCACAATTATAAGAAACTCTTT. This codes for CALWEGPAHNYKKLF.

This clone showed up many times. A far more abundant clone sits one base away, making this likely a read error. The chain combines TRGV9 with TRGJP. The J gene was not available in TCRdb and was assigned here by matching the DNA to germline segments. The germline gives CDR1 GITISATS, CDR2 ISYDGTV (reference sequence). The CDR3 has 16 residues. CDR3 sequence reads: CALWDTQELGKKIKVF. CDR3 bases: TGTGCCTTGTGGGACACGCAAGAGTTAGGCAAAAAAATCAAGGTATTT.

A word on this clone: The protein that TCRdb holds for this DNA derives from a much larger clone and differs from the translated DNA at residue 11, which likely indicates a read error; the protein shown here is translated from the DNA. The chain uses TRGV9 and TRGJ1 or TRGJ2. The germline V gene has CDR1 GITISATS and CDR2 ISYDGTV (reference sequence). This CDR3 contains 13 residues. The CDR3 protein is CALWEVPKYKILF. DNA for the CDR3: TGTGCCTTGTGGGAGGTACCGAAATATAAGATACTCTTT.

As concerns this clone: Since a far larger clone is one base different, this is likely a read error. This same CDR3 is encoded by further DNA sequences in the sample. The rearrangement links TRGV9 to TRGJ1 or TRGJ2. TCRdb supplies no J gene; here it was assigned by aligning the nucleotide sequence to germline. CDR1 and CDR2 (germline): GITISATS, ISYDGTV (reference sequence). There are 13 residues in the CDR3. The CDR3 here is CALWEVPLYKKLF. DNA of the CDR3: TGTGCCCTGTGGGAGGTGCCATTGTATAAGAAACTCTTT.

This clone was recorded at least ten times. The TCRdb record carries a much larger clone's protein, which differs from this DNA's translation at residue 6; a read error is the likely cause, and the protein listed here is the DNA translation. The chain links TRGV9 to TRGJ1 or TRGJ2. TCRdb gives no J gene; it was assigned here by matching the DNA to germline. The germline V gene has CDR1 GITISATS and CDR2 ISYDGTV (reference sequence). The CDR3 loop spans 12 amino acids. V gave up 2 bases and J gave up 8 bases; unmatched junction bases: 6. The CDR3 is CALWEAFNKKLF. The CDR3 nucleotides are TGTGCCTTGTGGGAGGCCTTTAATAAGAAACTCTTT.

The V and J genes are TRGV9 and TRGJP. Trimming removed 2 bases from V and 8 bases from J; junction bases left unmatched: 15. Germline CDR1 and CDR2: GITISATS and ISYDGTV (reference sequence). The CDR3 length is 19 residues. This CDR3 reads CALWEAIKTSQLGKKIKVF. DNA for the CDR3: TGTGCCTTGTGGGAGGCAATAAAGACCTCGCAGTTGGGCAAAAAAATCAAGGTATTT.

Concerning this clone itself: With only one base between it and a far larger clone, this is likely a read error. V gene TRGV2 combines with J gene TRGJP2. The J gene comes from matching the DNA to germline here; TCRdb lacks it. The CDR3 loop spans 18 amino acids. Germline V gives CDR1 EGSNGY, CDR2 YDSYNSKV. The CDR3 DNA is TGCGCCACCTGGGACGGGCCCAACTCGCGCGGTAGTGATTGGATCAAGACGTTT. Translating it yields CATWDGPNSRGSDWIKTF.

This clone has at least ten counts. A single base is all that separates this from a far larger clone, so a read error is likely. Other DNA variants within this sample encode the same CDR3. The J segment was not called; the V segment is TRGV8. The CDR3 contains 14 residues. CDR1 and CDR2 from the germline V gene are VENAVY and YDSYNSRV. The CDR3 coding sequence is TGTGCCACCTGGGGGCCCAACGGACGACTTAGGAAACTTTTT. Its protein product is CATWGPNGRLRKLF.

This clone has only a few counts. The protein recorded in TCRdb matches a much larger clone and deviates from this DNA's translation at residue 5, suggesting a read error; the protein here is obtained by translating the DNA. The rearrangement links TRGV9 to TRGJ1 or TRGJ2. As TCRdb names no J gene, one was assigned here on the basis of a DNA match to germline. CDR3 length equals 12 residues. Germline values: CDR1 GITISATS, CDR2 ISYDGTV (reference sequence). The V gene end was trimmed by 6 bases and the J gene end by 4 bases; junction bases not matched to a gene: 6. The CDR3 sequence: CALWTPYYKKLF. CDR3 DNA: TGTGCCTTGTGGACACCGTATTATAAGAAACTCTTT.

With respect to this clone: The amino acid sequence in TCRdb belongs to a much larger clone and departs from this DNA's translation at residue 10, likely a sequencing read error; the sequence shown is translated from the DNA. The V gene is listed as TRGV9; no J gene was called. The CDR3 loop spans 12 amino acids. The germline CDR1 and CDR2 sequences are GITISATS and ISYDGTV (reference sequence). The CDR3 loop reads CALWEVVKGRLF. As DNA, the CDR3 is TGTGCCTTGTGGGAGGTCGTCAAGGGGAGACTCTTT.